This T cell receptor (beta chain) originates from a study of CD8+CD57+ T cells in acquired aplastic anemia. Whole-study context: An average of 3.2 ug of DNA was obtained from sorted CD4+ and CD8+ cells. Notes on the study in general: Patients had roughly 30 CD8+ CDR3 sequences in common with controls (the shared set).

Only a few counts were recorded for this clonotype. The antigen remains unidentified. V was clipped by 6 bases and J by 8 bases; unmatched bases: 10. This CDR3 has 14 residues. Germline CDR1 reads MNHNS; CDR2 reads SASEGT. All patients picked for sequencing had shown, by flow cytometry, an expansion of CD8+CD57+ cells. Acquired aplastic anemia of severe grade affected all patients. No therapy had been given to the patients at the time of blood sampling. Genomic DNA provided the template from which TCR beta VDJ and CDR3 profiles were obtained. TCRdb passed the reads through MiXCR, listing each CDR3 protein once. Among about 470,000 distinct CDR3 sequences, around 30% were seen once, and the ten largest hold about 0.8%.

The TCR originated in a human donor with aplastic anemia. The J gene is TRBJ2-3, the V gene TRBV6-1; the match to TRBD1 covers 8 bases. The sequencing input was sorted CD4+, CD8+, or CD8+CD57+ T cells (not recorded which) from PBMCs. CDR3 region: CASSTGQGWGTQYF. The CDR3 DNA reads as TGTGCCAGCAGCACCGGACAGGGATGGGGTACGCAGTATTTT.